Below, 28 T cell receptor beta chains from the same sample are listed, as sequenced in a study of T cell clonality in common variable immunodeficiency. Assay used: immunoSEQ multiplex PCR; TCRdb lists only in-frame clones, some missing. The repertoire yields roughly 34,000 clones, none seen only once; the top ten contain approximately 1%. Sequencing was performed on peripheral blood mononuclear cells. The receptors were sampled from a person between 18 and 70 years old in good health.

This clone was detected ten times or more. This CDR3 is CASSKAGGFSDTQYF. The sequenced CDR3 bases are TGTGCCAGCAGTAAGGCGGGGGGCTTCTCAGATACG. The rearrangement uses TRBV6-2 or TRBV6-3 and TRBJ2-3; the match to TRBD2 covers 8 bases. The CDR3 is cut off 3 residues early in the read; its end comes from the germline J gene. V was clipped by 5 bases and J by 4 bases; unmatched bases: 8. Germline CDR1 reads MNHEY; CDR2 reads SVGEGT. The length of the CDR3 is 15 residues.

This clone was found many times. CDR3 DNA, as far as it was read: TGTGCCATATCCCAGGGGGGTAGGACGACTGAA. Translation: CAISQGGRTTE. In full, the CDR3 is CAISQGGRTTEAFF. J is TRBJ1-1 and V is TRBV10-3, with 7 bases identical to TRBD1. Read coverage stops 3 residues before the CDR3 terminus; the germline J gene supplies the remainder. The CDR3 has 14 amino acids. CDR1 is ENHRY, CDR2 SYGVKD, per germline. V was clipped by 9 bases and J by 5 bases; unmatched bases: 12.

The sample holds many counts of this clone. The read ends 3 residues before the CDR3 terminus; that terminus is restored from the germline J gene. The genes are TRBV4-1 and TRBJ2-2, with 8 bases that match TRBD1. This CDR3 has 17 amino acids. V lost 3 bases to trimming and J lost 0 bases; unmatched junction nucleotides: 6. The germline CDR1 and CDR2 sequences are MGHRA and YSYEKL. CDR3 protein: CASSQTGDGANTGELFF. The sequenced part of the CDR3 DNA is TGCGCCAGCAGCCAGACAGGGGACGGGGCGAACACCGGGGAG.

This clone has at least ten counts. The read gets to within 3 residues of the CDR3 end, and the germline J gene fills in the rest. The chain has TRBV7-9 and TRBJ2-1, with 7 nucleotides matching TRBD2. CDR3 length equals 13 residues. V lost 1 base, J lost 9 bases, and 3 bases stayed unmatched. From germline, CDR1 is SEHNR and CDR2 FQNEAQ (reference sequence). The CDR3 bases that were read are TGTGCCAGCAGCTTAGGACTAGCAGTTGAG. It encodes CASSLGLAVE. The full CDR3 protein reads CASSLGLAVEQFF.

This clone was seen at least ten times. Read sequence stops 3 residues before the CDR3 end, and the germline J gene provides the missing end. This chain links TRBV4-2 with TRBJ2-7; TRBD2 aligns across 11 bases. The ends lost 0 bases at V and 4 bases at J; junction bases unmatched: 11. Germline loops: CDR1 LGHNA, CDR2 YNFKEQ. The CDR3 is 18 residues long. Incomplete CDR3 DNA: TGTGCCAGCAGCCAAGATAATGCCCCTAGCGGGAGGAGTTACGAG. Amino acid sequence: CASSQDNAPSGRSYE. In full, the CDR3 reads CASSQDNAPSGRSYEQYF.

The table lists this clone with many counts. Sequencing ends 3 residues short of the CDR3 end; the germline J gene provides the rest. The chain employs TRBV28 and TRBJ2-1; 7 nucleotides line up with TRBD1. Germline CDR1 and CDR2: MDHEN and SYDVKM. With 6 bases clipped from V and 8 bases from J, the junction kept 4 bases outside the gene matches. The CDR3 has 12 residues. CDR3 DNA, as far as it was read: TGTGCCAGCAGCCTCGGACAGGATGAG. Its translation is CASSLGQDE. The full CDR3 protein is CASSLGQDEQFF.

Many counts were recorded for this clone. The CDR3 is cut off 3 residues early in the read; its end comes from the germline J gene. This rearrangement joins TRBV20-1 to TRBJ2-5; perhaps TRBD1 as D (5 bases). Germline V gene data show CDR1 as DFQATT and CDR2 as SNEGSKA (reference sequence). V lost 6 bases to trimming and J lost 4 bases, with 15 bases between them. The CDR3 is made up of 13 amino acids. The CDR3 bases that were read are TGCAGTGCCCTACCAGGGTTTGGAGAGACC. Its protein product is CSALPGFGET. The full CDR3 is CSALPGFGETQYF.

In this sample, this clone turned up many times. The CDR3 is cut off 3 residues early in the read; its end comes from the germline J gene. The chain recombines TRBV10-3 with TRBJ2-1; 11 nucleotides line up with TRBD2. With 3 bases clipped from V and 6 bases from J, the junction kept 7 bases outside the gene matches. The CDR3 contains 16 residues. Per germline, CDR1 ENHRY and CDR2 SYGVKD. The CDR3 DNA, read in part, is TGTGCCATCAGTGAACGCACTAGCGGGGGTCTCAATGAG. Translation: CAISERTSGGLNE. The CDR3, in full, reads CAISERTSGGLNEQFF.

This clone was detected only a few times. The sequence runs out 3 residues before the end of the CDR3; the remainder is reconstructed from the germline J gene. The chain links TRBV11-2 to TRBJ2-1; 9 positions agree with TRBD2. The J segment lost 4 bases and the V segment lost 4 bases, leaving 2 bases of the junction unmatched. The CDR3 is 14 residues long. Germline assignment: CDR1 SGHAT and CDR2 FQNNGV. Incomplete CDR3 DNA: TGTGCCAGCAGCTCGAGCGGGGGGTACAATGAG. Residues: CASSSSGGYNE. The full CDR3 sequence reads CASSSSGGYNEQFF.

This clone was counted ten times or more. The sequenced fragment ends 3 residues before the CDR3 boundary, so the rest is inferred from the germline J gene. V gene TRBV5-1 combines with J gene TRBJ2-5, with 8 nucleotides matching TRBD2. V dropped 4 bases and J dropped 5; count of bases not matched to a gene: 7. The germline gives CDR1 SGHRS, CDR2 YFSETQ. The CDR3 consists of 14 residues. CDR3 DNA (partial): TGCGCCAGCAGCGCCGGGGGGGGTGAGGAGACC. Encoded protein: CASSAGGGEET. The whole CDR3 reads CASSAGGGEETQYF.

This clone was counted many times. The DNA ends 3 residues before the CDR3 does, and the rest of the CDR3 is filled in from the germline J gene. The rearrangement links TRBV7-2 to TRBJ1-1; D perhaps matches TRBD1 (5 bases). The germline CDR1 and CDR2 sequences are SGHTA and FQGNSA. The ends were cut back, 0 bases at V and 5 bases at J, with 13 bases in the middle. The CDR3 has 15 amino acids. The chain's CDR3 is CASSLADRRETEAFF. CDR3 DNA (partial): TGTGCCAGCAGCTTAGCCGACAGACGCGAGACTGAA.

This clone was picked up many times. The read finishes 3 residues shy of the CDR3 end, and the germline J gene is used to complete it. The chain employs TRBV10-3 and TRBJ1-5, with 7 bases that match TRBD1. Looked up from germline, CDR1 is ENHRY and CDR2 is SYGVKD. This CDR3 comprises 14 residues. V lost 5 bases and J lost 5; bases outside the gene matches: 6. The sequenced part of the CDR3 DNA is TGTGCCATCAGTATCGGACAGGTTGATCAGCCC. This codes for CAISIGQVDQP. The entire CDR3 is CAISIGQVDQPQHF.

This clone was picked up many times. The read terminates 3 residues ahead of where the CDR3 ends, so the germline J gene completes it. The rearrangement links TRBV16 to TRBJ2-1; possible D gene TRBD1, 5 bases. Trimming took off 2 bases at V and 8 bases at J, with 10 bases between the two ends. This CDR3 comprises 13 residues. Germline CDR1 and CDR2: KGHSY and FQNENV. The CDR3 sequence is CASSQRQLDEQFF. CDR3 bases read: TGTGCCAGCAGCCAAAGACAGTTGGATGAG.

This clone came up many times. CDR3 sequence reads: CASSETQGAEAFF. The sequenced part of the CDR3 DNA is TGTGCCAGCAGTGAAACGCAGGGGGCTGAA. The chain has TRBV2 and TRBJ1-1, with 7 bases matching TRBD1. Sequencing ends 3 residues short of the CDR3 end; the germline J gene provides the rest. Per the germline V gene, CDR1 is SNHLY and CDR2 is FYNNEI. J lost 6 bases, V lost 2 bases, and 3 bases had no gene match. This CDR3 is built from 13 residues.

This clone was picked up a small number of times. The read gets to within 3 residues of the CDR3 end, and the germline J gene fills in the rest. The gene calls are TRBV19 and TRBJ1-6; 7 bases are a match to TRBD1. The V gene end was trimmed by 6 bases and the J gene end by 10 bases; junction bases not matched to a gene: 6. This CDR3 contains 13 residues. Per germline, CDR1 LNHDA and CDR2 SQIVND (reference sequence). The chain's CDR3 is CASRPTGESPLHF. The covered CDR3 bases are TGTGCCAGTAGACCTACAGGGGAATCACCC.

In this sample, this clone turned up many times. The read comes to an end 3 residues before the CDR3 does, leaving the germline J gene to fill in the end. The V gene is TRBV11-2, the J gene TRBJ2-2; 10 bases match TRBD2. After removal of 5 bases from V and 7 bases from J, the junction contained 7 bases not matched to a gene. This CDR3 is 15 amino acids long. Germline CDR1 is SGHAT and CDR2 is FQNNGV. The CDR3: CASSPSLAGDGELFF. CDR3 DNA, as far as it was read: TGTGCCAGCAGCCCCTCCCTAGCGGGAGACGGGGAG. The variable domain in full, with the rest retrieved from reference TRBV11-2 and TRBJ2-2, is EAGVAQSPRYKIIEKRQSVAFWCNPISGHATLYWYQQILGQGPKLLIQFQNNGVVDDSQLPKDRFSAERLKGVDSTLKIQPAKLEDSAVYLCASSPSLAGDGELFFGEGSRLTVL.

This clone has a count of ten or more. Partial CDR3 DNA: TGTGCCAGCCGACACGACAGATTAAGCAATCAGCCC. This codes for CASRHDRLSNQP. The full CDR3 protein is CASRHDRLSNQPQHF. The rearrangement uses TRBV19 and TRBJ1-5; TRBD1 might be the D (5 bases). Read coverage stops 3 residues before the CDR3 terminus; the germline J gene supplies the remainder. The CDR3 length is 15 residues. Trimming took 9 bases from V and 1 from J, leaving 16 bases between them. CDR1 LNHDA and CDR2 SQIVND come from the germline V gene (reference sequence).

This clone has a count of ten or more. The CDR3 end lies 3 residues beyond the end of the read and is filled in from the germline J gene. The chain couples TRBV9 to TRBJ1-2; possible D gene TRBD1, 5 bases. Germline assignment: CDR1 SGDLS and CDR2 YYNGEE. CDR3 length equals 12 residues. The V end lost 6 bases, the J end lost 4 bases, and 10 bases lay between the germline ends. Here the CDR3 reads CASNRFPYGYTF. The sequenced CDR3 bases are TGTGCCAGCAACAGGTTCCCCTATGGC.

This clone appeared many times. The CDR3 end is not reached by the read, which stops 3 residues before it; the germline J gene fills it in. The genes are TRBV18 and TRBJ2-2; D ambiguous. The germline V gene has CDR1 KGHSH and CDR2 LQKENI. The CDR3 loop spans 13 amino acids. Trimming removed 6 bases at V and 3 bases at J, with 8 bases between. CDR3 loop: CASSRVDTGELFF. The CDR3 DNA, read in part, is TGTGCCAGCTCTCGGGTCGACACCGGGGAG.

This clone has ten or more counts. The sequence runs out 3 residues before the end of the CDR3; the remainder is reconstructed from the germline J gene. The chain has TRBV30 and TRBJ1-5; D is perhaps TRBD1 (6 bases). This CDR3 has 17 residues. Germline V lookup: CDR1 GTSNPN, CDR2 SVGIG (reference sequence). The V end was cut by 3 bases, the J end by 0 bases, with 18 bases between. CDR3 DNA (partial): TGTGCCTGGAGCTTCACACAGGGATCCCATAGCAATCAGCCC. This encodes CAWSFTQGSHSNQP. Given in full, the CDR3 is CAWSFTQGSHSNQPQHF. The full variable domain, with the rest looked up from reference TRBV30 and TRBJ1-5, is SQTIHQWPATLVQPVGSPLSLECTVEGTSNPNLYWYRQAAGRGLQLLFYSVGIGQISSEVPQNLSASRPQDRQFILSSKKLLLSDSGFYLCAWSFTQGSHSNQPQHFGDGTRLSIL.

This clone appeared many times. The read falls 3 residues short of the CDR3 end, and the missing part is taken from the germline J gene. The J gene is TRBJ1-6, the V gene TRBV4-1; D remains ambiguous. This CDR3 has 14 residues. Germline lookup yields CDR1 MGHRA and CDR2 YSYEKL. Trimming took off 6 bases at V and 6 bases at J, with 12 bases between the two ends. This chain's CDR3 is CASRPEGSNSPLHF. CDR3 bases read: TGCGCCAGCAGGCCTGAGGGCAGTAATTCACCC.

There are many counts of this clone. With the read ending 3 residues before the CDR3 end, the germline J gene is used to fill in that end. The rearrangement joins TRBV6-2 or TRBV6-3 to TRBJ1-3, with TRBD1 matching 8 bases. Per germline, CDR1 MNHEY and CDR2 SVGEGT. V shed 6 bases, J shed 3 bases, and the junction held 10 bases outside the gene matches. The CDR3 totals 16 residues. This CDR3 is CASSRDRTVFGNTIYF. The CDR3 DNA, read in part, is TGTGCCAGCAGCCGGGACAGGACCGTCTTTGGAAACACC.

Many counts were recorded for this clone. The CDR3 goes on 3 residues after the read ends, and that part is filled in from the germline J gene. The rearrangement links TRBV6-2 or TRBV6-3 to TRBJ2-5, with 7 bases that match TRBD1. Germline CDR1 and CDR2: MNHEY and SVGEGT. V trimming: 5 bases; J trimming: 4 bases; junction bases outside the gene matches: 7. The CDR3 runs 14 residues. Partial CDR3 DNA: TGTGCCAGCAGTCGACAGGGAGCTCGAGAGACC. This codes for CASSRQGARET. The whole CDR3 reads CASSRQGARETQYF.

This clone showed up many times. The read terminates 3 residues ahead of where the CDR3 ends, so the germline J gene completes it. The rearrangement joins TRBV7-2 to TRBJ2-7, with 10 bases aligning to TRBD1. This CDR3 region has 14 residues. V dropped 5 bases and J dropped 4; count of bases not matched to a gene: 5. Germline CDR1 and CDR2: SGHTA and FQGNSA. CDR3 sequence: CASSTGQGVYEQYF. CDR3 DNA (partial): TGTGCCAGCAGCACCGGACAGGGGGTGTACGAG.

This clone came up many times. Partial CDR3 DNA: TGCGCCAGCAGTCCAACAGGGGCGAATTTCATGAACACTGAA. As protein: CASSPTGANFMNTE. The CDR3 reads in full as CASSPTGANFMNTEAFF. V gene TRBV5-1 combines with J gene TRBJ1-1, with 7 bases aligning to TRBD1. Read coverage stops 3 residues before the CDR3 terminus; the germline J gene supplies the remainder. V lost 5 bases and J lost 0; bases outside the gene matches: 13. Germline CDR1 reads SGHRS; CDR2 reads YFSETQ. The CDR3 sequence is 17 residues long. Full variable domain (missing parts from reference TRBV5-1 and TRBJ1-1): KAGVTQTPRYLIKTRGQQVTLSCSPISGHRSVSWYQQTPGQGLQFLFEYFSETQRNKGNFPGRFSGRQFSNSRSEMNVSTLELGDSALYLCASSPTGANFMNTEAFFGQGTRLTVV.

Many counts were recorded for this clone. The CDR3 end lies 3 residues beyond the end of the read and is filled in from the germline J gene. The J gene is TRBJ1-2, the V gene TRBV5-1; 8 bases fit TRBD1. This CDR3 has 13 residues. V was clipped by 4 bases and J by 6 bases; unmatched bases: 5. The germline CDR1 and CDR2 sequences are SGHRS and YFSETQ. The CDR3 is CASSRLQGDGYTF. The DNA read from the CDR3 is TGCGCCAGCAGCCGATTACAGGGGGATGGC. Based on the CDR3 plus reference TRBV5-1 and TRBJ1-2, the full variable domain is KAGVTQTPRYLIKTRGQQVTLSCSPISGHRSVSWYQQTPGQGLQFLFEYFSETQRNKGNFPGRFSGRQFSNSRSEMNVSTLELGDSALYLCASSRLQGDGYTFGSGTRLTVV.

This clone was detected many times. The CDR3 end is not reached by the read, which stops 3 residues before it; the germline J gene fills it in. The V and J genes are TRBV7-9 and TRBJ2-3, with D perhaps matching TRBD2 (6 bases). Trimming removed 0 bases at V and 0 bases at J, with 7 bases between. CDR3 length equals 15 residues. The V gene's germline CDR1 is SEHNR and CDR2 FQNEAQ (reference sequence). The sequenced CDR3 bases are TGTGCCAGCAGCTTAGCGGGGGGTAGCACAGATACG. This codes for CASSLAGGSTDT. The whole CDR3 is CASSLAGGSTDTQYF.

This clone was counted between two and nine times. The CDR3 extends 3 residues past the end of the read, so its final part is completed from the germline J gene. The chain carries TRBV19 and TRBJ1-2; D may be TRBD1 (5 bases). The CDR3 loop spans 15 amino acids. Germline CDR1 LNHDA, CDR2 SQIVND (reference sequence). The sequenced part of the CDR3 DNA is TGTGCCAGTAGTATAGGAGCGGGGGACTCCTACGAC. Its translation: CASSIGAGDSYD. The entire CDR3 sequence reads CASSIGAGDSYDYTF.